What follows are 30 T cell receptor beta chains derived from one specimen sequenced in a study of control samples from healthy donors and cancer patients. TCRdb's table, derived via immunoSEQ multiplex PCR, lists solely in-frame clones and lacks some. The table shows roughly 59,000 clones, with about 92% occurring only once. Sequencing was carried out using PBMCs. The origin of the receptors is a man aged 40-50 years with colorectal cancer.

The CDR3 nucleotides read TGTGCCAGCAGTTTTGGGGATCAGCCCCAGCATTTT. This sequence encodes CASSFGDQPQHF. V is TRBV12-3 or TRBV12-4 and J is TRBJ1-5, with D unresolved. V dropped 3 bases and J dropped 5 bases, with 5 bases sitting between them. The CDR3 has 12 residues.

The chain carries TRBV7-6 and TRBJ2-3; D remains ambiguous. Trimming pared 1 base from V and 0 bases from J, leaving 14 bases between. This CDR3 spans 17 amino acids. The germline V gene has CDR1 SGHVS and CDR2 FNYEAQ. The CDR3 sequence is CASSLGTGTPSTDTQYF. The DNA of the CDR3 is TGTGCCAGCAGCTTAGGAACGGGTACGCCAAGCACAGATACGCAGTATTTT.

V is TRBV29-1 and J is TRBJ1-2, with D possibly TRBD1 on 6 matching bases. CDR1 and CDR2 from the germline V gene are SQVTM and ANQGSEA. The V end was cut by 3 bases, the J end by 2 bases, with 16 bases between. This CDR3 spans 15 amino acids. In DNA form, the CDR3 reads TGCAGCGTTGACCTGGGACAAAGGAAGAACTATGGCTACACCTTC. It specifies CSVDLGQRKNYGYTF.

The chain joins TRBV5-1 to TRBJ1-3, with 7 bases lining up with TRBD1. V lost 7 bases and J lost 3; bases outside the gene matches: 10. The CDR3 is 15 amino acids. Germline loops: CDR1 SGHRS, CDR2 YFSETQ. CDR3 coding DNA: TGCGCCAGCGGCGAGGGGGCGACGAGTGGAAACACCATATATTTT. This translates into CASGEGATSGNTIYF.

The chain links TRBV2 to TRBJ1-4; TRBD1 is a possible D gene (6 bases). The CDR3 has 17 amino acids. CDR1 and CDR2 from the germline V gene are SNHLY and FYNNEI. V lost 3 bases and J lost 0, with 14 bases in between. The CDR3 sequence: CASSDQGSYSTNEKLFF. CDR3 coding DNA: TGTGCCAGCAGTGATCAGGGGTCTTATTCAACTAATGAAAAACTGTTTTTT.

The gene calls are TRBV19 and TRBJ1-5, with 9 positions matching TRBD1. Losses at the gene ends were 6 bases for V and 7 bases for J; bases not matched to a gene: 7. Per germline, CDR1 LNHDA and CDR2 SQIVND (reference sequence). The CDR3 contains 14 residues. The CDR3: CASSNTGGRQPQHF. In nucleotides, the CDR3 is TGTGCCAGTAGCAACACAGGGGGCCGGCAGCCCCAGCATTTT.

The chain joins TRBV6-5 to TRBJ2-2; 7 nucleotides match TRBD1. The V segment lost 11 bases and the J segment 4 bases; nucleotides outside the gene matches: 1. Germline-derived CDR1 and CDR2 are MNHEY and SVGAGI. The CDR3 contains 11 residues. The CDR3 DNA sequence: TGTGCCGGACAGGTCACCGGGGAGCTGTTTTTT. This codes for CAGQVTGELFF.

The J gene is TRBJ1-6, the V gene TRBV5-1; 11 bases line up with TRBD1. The CDR3 contains 13 residues. The germline CDR1 and CDR2 sequences are SGHRS and YFSETQ. With 3 bases clipped from V and 14 bases from J, the junction kept 4 bases outside the gene matches. The CDR3 reads CASSWDRGDTLHF. The CDR3 DNA reads TGCGCCAGCAGCTGGGACAGGGGGGACACCCTCCACTTT.

The rearrangement links TRBV27 to TRBJ1-4; maybe TRBD1 (5 bases). V lost 5 bases to trimming and J lost 4 bases, with 17 bases between them. The CDR3 runs to 16 residues. Germline lookup yields CDR1 MNHEY and CDR2 SMNVEV (reference sequence). CDR3 sequence (DNA): TGTGCCAGCAGTCCAACCTCCTTCAGGGTTAATGAAAAACTGTTTTTT. It specifies CASSPTSFRVNEKLFF.

The chain combines TRBV5-4 with TRBJ1-2; 8 bases line up with TRBD1. V dropped 5 bases and J dropped 8; count of bases not matched to a gene: 11. There are 14 residues in the CDR3. Germline loops: CDR1 SGHNT, CDR2 YYREEE (reference sequence). The CDR3 sequence: CASRQGANGRGYTF. CDR3 coding DNA: TGTGCCAGCAGGCAGGGGGCAAACGGAAGGGGCTACACCTTC.

This chain connects TRBV11-2 to TRBJ2-1; 11 bases match TRBD2. The CDR3 length is 15 residues. Per germline, CDR1 SGHAT and CDR2 FQNNGV. After removal of 4 bases from V and 9 bases from J, the junction contained 8 bases not matched to a gene. The DNA of the CDR3 is TGTGCCAGCAGCTATACCCTAGCGGGGGGTACTGAGCAGTTCTTC. As protein: CASSYTLAGGTEQFF.

About this clone itself: Additional DNA sequences in this sample encode the identical CDR3. This chain links TRBV19 with TRBJ2-7, with 9 positions matching TRBD1. Germline CDR1 reads LNHDA; CDR2 reads SQIVND (reference sequence). CDR3 length equals 14 residues. V gave up 3 bases and J gave up 3 bases; unmatched junction bases: 3. This chain's CDR3 is CASSMTGGIYEQYF. Here the CDR3 DNA reads TGTGCCAGTAGTATGACAGGGGGTATCTACGAGCAGTACTTC.

The sample holds one count of this clone. The V gene is TRBV19, the J gene TRBJ2-3; 13 bases line up with TRBD2. Germline CDR1 LNHDA, CDR2 SQIVND (reference sequence). CDR3 size: 17 residues. V lost 5 bases, J lost 2 bases, and 7 bases stayed unmatched. CDR3 nucleotide sequence: TGTGCCAGTAGTGTGTCGGGACTAGCGGGGACCACAGATACGCAGTATTTT. It encodes CASSVSGLAGTTDTQYF.

In DNA form, the CDR3 reads TGTGCCAGCAGTTACTTGACAGACCTAGGGGAGCAGTACTTC. Translating it yields CASSYLTDLGEQYF. The J gene is TRBJ2-7, the V gene TRBV6-6, with a weak D call TRBD1 (5 bases). In germline, CDR1 is MNHNY, CDR2 SVGAGI (reference sequence). V gave up 1 base and J gave up 7 bases, with 14 bases separating them. The CDR3 extends over 14 amino acids.

This sequence joins TRBV5-1 and TRBJ2-5; no clear D gene. CDR1 SGHRS and CDR2 YFSETQ come from the germline V gene. The ends were cut back, 4 bases at V and 0 bases at J, with 13 bases in the middle. This CDR3 is built from 15 residues. CDR3 sequence: CASSDPTLYQETQYF. CDR3 DNA: TGCGCCAGCAGCGACCCGACATTATACCAAGAGACCCAGTACTTC. The whole variable domain, filled in from reference TRBV5-1 and TRBJ2-5, reads KAGVTQTPRYLIKTRGQQVTLSCSPISGHRSVSWYQQTPGQGLQFLFEYFSETQRNKGNFPGRFSGRQFSNSRSEMNVSTLELGDSALYLCASSDPTLYQETQYFGPGTRLLVL.

The V call is TRBV27, the J call TRBJ2-3; 7 bases are a match to TRBD2. Germline CDR1 MNHEY, CDR2 SMNVEV (reference sequence). CDR3 size: 17 residues. Unmatched junction bases numbered 11, after V lost 1 base and J lost 4 bases. This CDR3 is CASSLWGSGAFSDTQYF. In DNA form, the CDR3 reads TGTGCCAGCAGTTTATGGGGGAGCGGGGCCTTTTCAGATACGCAGTATTTT.

The CDR3 sequence: CASSPLVTGSNQPQHF. CDR3 nucleotides: TGTGCCAGTAGCCCCCTGGTAACGGGCAGCAATCAGCCCCAGCATTTT. V usage is TRBV19 and J usage is TRBJ1-5; no reliable D call. The CDR3 spans 16 residues. From germline, CDR1 is LNHDA and CDR2 SQIVND (reference sequence). V dropped 6 bases and J dropped 1 base, with 16 bases sitting between them.

The J gene is TRBJ2-2, the V gene TRBV3-1 (or the pseudogene TRBV3-2); D gene unclear. Looked up from germline, CDR1 is LGHDT and CDR2 is YNNKEL (reference sequence). The CDR3 sequence is 15 residues long. The V gene lost 0 bases and the J gene lost 6 bases, with 11 bases spanning the gap. Written as DNA, the CDR3 is TGTGCCAGCAGCCAAGAGGGCCCCGAGGCCGGGGAGCTGTTTTTT. Its protein product is CASSQEGPEAGELFF.

The rearrangement links TRBV5-6 to TRBJ2-3; 9 bases are a match to TRBD1. Losses at the gene ends were 9 bases for V and 2 bases for J; bases not matched to a gene: 7. This CDR3 spans 14 amino acids. Germline assignment: CDR1 SGHDT and CDR2 YYEEEE. The CDR3: CATRTGAVTDTQYF. The CDR3 nucleotides read TGTGCCACCAGGACAGGGGCGGTCACAGATACGCAGTATTTT.

This clone appeared a few times. This chain connects TRBV6-1 to TRBJ1-6; no reliable D call. Germline-derived CDR1 and CDR2 are MNHNS and SASEGT. The V gene lost 1 base and the J gene lost 15 bases, with 13 bases spanning the gap. The CDR3 spans 13 residues. DNA of the CDR3: TGTGCCAGCAGTGAAGGTTCTGTAGCCGGCCTCCACTTT. Encoded protein: CASSEGSVAGLHF.

V usage is TRBV11-1 and J usage is TRBJ2-4; a weak D match, TRBD1 (6 bases). Germline V CDR1 and CDR2: SGHAT, FQDESV (reference sequence). The CDR3 is 15 residues long. Trimming cost V 1 base and J 0 bases, with 7 bases left between them. For the CDR3, the DNA is TGTGCCAGCAGCTTAGAAGGGGGAGCCAAAAACATTCAGTACTTC. It yields the protein CASSLEGGAKNIQYF.

The chain links TRBV3-1 (or the pseudogene TRBV3-2) to TRBJ2-2; 8 positions match TRBD1. The CDR3 consists of 15 residues. Germline V gene lookup returns CDR1 LGHDT and CDR2 YNNKEL (reference sequence). Unmatched junction bases numbered 3, after V lost 2 bases and J lost 4 bases. For the CDR3, the DNA is TGTGCCAGCAGCCAAAGGACAGGGCCCACCGGGGAGCTGTTTTTT. This codes for CASSQRTGPTGELFF.

The chain employs TRBV5-1 and TRBJ2-7; possible D gene TRBD2, 6 bases. V lost 4 bases and J 1 base, leaving 15 bases between the germline ends. The CDR3 totals 15 residues. Germline assignment: CDR1 SGHRS and CDR2 YFSETQ. As DNA, the CDR3 is TGCGCCAGCAGCCTTCGGGGGATAGGGTCCTACGAGCAGTACTTC. This translates into CASSLRGIGSYEQYF.

The chain recombines TRBV4-2 with TRBJ1-2; no clear D. This CDR3 has 13 residues. CDR1 is LGHNA and CDR2 is YNFKEQ in the germline V gene. Trimming took off 0 bases at V and 8 bases at J, with 10 bases between the two ends. Here the CDR3 DNA reads TGTGCCAGCAGCCAAGATGGTCGGTACGGCTACACCTTC. It translates to CASSQDGRYGYTF.

This clone appeared a single time. The chain joins TRBV7-2 to TRBJ1-2; possible D gene TRBD1, 6 bases. The ends were cut back, 5 bases at V and 5 bases at J, with 18 bases in the middle. The length of the CDR3 is 15 residues. The V gene's germline CDR1 is SGHTA and CDR2 FQGNSA. The chain's CDR3 is CASSRHPGGQYGYTF. The CDR3 nucleotides are TGTGCCAGCAGCCGTCATCCCGGGGGGCAATATGGCTACACCTTC.

The chain combines TRBV11-2 with TRBJ1-1; D is unresolved. This CDR3 is 14 amino acids long. Trimming removed 4 bases at V and 1 base at J, with 10 bases between. The V gene's germline CDR1 is SGHAT and CDR2 FQNNGV. Here the CDR3 reads CASSSWGSNTEAFF. In DNA, the CDR3 is TGTGCCAGCAGCTCTTGGGGTTCGAACACTGAAGCTTTCTTT.

The rearrangement joins TRBV19 to TRBJ1-2; no clear D gene. The germline V and J ends were trimmed by 5 bases and 2 bases, with 12 bases remaining between them. This CDR3 is 14 amino acids long. Germline values: CDR1 LNHDA, CDR2 SQIVND (reference sequence). CDR3 protein: CASSQPPRNYGYTF. CDR3 in DNA: TGTGCCAGTAGTCAACCACCACGAAACTATGGCTACACCTTC.

The chain recombines TRBV15 with TRBJ2-3; TRBD2 agrees at 8 bases. CDR1 is LNHNV, CDR2 YYDKDF, per germline (reference sequence). V shed 7 bases and J 2 bases; nucleotides not matched to a gene: 8. This CDR3 is built from 15 residues. CDR3 DNA sequence: TGTGCCACCAAAGAGCGGGGGTACTACACAGATACGCAGTATTTT. It is translated as CATKERGYYTDTQYF.

The V gene is TRBV7-2, the J gene TRBJ2-7; perhaps D is TRBD1 or TRBD2 (7 bases each). Trimming cost V 2 bases and J 2 bases, with 10 bases left between them. The CDR3 length is 14 residues. Germline V CDR1 and CDR2: SGHTA, FQGNSA. The CDR3 region is CASSLQGGTYEQYF. The DNA of the CDR3 is TGTGCCAGCAGCTTACAGGGGGGGACCTACGAGCAGTACTTC. The complete variable domain, with remaining parts taken from reference TRBV7-2 and TRBJ2-7, reads GAGVSQSPSNKVTEKGKDVELRCDPISGHTALYWYRQSLGQGLEFLIYFQGNSAPDKSGLPSDRFSAERTGGSVSTLTIQRTQQEDSAVYLCASSLQGGTYEQYFGPGTRLTVT.

The CDR3 loop is CASSPGGRTTEAFF. Here the CDR3 DNA reads TGTGCCAGTAGTCCGGGCGGTAGGACCACTGAAGCTTTCTTT. This chain connects TRBV19 to TRBJ1-1; D gene uncertain. V lost 5 bases and J lost 4, with 14 bases in between. This CDR3 comprises 14 residues. Looked up from germline, CDR1 is LNHDA and CDR2 is SQIVND (reference sequence).